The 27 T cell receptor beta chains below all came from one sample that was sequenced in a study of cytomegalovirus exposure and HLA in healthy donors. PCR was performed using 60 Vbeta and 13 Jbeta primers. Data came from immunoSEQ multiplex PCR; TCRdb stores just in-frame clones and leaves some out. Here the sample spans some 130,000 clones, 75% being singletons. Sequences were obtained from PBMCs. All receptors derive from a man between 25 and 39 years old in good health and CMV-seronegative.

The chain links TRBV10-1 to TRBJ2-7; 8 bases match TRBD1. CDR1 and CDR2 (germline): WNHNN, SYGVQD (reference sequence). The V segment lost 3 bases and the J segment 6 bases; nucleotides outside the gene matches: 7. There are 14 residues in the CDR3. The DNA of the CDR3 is TGCGCCAGCAGTGACCGGACAGGGAAGGTCGAGCAGTACTTC. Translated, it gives CASSDRTGKVEQYF.

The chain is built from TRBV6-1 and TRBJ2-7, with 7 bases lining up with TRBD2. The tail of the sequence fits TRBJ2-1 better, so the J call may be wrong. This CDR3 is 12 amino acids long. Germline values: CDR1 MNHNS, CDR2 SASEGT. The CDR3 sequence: CASKDPGGEQFF. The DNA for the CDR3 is TGTGCCAGCAAGGACCCCGGGGGGGAGCAGTTCTTC.

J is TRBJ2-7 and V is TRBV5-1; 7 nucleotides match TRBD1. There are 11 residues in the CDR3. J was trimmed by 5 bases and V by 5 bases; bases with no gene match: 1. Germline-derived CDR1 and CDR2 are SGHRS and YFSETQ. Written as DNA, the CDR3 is TGCGCCAGCAGGGGGACAGACGAGCAGTACTTC. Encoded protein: CASRGTDEQYF.

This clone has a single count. CDR3 coding DNA: TGTGCCAGCAGCCAAGACCGGGACACGGTAGCTTTCTTT. It specifies CASSQDRDTVAFF. The V call is TRBV14, the J call TRBJ1-1; a possible D gene is TRBD1 (6 bases). The CDR3 extends over 13 amino acids. Germline V gene lookup returns CDR1 SGHDN and CDR2 FVKESK. With 0 bases removed from V and 10 bases from J, the gap between germline ends came to 12 bases.

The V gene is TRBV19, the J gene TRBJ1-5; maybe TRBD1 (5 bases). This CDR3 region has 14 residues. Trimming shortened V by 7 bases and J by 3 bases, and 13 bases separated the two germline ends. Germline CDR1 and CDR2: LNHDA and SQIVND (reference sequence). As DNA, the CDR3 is TGTGCCAGTACCAGGGCGAAATACAATCAGCCCCAGCATTTT. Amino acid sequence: CASTRAKYNQPQHF. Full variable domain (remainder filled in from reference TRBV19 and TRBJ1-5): DGGITQSPKYLFRKEGQNVTLSCEQNLNHDAMYWYRQDPGQGLRLIYYSQIVNDFQKGDIAEGYSVSREKKESFPLTVTSAQKNPTAFYLCASTRAKYNQPQHFGDGTRLSIL.

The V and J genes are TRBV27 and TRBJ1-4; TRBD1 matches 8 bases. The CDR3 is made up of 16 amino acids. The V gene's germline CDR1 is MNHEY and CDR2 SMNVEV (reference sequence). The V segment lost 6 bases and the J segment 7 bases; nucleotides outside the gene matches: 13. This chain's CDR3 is CASSRFQGARGEKLFF. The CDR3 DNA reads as TGTGCCAGCAGCCGGTTTCAGGGGGCGAGGGGTGAAAAACTGTTTTTT.

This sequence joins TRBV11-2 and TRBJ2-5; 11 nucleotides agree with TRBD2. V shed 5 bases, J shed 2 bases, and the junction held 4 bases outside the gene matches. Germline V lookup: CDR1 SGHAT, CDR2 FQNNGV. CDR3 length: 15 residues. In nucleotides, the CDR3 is TGTGCCAGCAGCCCCTCTAGCGGGGGGCAAGAGACCCAGTACTTC. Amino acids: CASSPSSGGQETQYF.

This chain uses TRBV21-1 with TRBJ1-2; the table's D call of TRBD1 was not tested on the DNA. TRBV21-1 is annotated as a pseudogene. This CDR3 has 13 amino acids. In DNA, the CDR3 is TGTGCCAGCAGCCGAGACAAGTCCTATGGCTACACCTTC. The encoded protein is CASSRDKSYGYTF.

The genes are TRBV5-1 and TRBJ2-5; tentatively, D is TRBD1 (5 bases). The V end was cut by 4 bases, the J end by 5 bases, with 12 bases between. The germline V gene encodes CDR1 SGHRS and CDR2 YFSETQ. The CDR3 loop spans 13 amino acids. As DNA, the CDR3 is TGCGCCAGCAGCCTAGGGGCCCGGGAGACCCAGTACTTC. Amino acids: CASSLGARETQYF.

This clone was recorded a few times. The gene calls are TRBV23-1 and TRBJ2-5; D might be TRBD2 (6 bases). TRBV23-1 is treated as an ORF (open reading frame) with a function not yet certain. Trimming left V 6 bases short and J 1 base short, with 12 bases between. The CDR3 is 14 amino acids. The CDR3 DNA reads TGCGCCAGCAGCCCCCGGAGGGCCCAAGAGACCCAGTACTTC. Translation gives CASSPRRAQETQYF.

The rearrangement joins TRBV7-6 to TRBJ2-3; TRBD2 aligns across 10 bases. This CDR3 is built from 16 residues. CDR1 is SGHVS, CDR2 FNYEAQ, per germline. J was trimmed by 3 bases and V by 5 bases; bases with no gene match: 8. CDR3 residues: CASSPKTSGVTDTQYF. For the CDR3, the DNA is TGTGCCAGCAGCCCAAAAACTAGCGGGGTTACAGATACGCAGTATTTT.

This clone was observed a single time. The CDR3 reads CASMTSASGDTQYF. The DNA for the CDR3 is TGTGCCAGCATGACGTCGGCTTCAGGAGATACGCAGTATTTT. V gene TRBV6-4 combines with J gene TRBJ2-3, with unresolved D. The germline V gene has CDR1 MRHNA and CDR2 SNTAGT. This CDR3 is 14 amino acids long. With 7 bases removed from V and 5 bases from J, the gap between germline ends came to 16 bases.

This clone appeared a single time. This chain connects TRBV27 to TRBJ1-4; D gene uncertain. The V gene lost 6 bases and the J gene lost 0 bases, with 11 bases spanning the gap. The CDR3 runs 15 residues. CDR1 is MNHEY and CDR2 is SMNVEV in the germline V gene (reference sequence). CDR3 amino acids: CASSLRSATNEKLFF. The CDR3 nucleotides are TGTGCCAGCAGCCTACGGAGTGCAACTAATGAAAAACTGTTTTTT. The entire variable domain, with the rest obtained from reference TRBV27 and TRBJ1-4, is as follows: EAQVTQNPRYLITVTGKKLTVTCSQNMNHEYMSWYRQDPGLGLRQIYYSMNVEVTDKGDVPEGYKVSRKEKRNFPLILESPSPNQTSLYFCASSLRSATNEKLFFGSGTQLSVL.

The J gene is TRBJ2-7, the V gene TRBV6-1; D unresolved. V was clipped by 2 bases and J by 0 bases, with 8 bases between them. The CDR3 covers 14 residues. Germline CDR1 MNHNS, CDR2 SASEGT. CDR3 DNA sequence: TGTGCCAGCAGTGAAACTCTCAACTCCTACGAGCAGTACTTC. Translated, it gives CASSETLNSYEQYF.

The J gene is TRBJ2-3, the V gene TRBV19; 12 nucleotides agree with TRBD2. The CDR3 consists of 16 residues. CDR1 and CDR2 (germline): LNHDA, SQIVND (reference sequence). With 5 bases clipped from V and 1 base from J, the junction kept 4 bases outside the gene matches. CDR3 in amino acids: CASSELAGGRTDTQYF. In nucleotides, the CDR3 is TGTGCCAGTAGTGAACTAGCGGGGGGACGCACAGATACGCAGTATTTT.

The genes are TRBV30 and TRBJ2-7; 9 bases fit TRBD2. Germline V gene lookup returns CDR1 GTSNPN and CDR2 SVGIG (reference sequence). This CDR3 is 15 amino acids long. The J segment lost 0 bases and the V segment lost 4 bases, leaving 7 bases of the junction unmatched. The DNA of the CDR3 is TGTGCCTGGAACGACCTTAGCGGGAGCTCCTACGAGCAGTACTTC. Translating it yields CAWNDLSGSSYEQYF.

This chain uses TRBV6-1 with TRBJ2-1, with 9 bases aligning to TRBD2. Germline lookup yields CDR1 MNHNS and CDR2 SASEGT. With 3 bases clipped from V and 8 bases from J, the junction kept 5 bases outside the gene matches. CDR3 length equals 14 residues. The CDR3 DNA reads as TGTGCCAGCAGTGAGAGCGGGGGGTGGGATGAGCAGTTCTTC. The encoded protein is CASSESGGWDEQFF.

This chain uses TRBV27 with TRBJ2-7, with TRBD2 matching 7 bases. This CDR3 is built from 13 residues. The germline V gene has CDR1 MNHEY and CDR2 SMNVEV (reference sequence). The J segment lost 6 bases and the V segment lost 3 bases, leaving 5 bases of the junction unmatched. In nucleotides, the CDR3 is TGTGCCAGCAGTTTCGGGGAGGGACCCGAGCAGTACTTC. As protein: CASSFGEGPEQYF.

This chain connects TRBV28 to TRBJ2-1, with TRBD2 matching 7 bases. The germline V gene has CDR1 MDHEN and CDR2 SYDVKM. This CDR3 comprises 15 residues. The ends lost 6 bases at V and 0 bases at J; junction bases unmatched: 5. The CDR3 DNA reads TGTGCCAGCAGGGGGCTAGCGGCCTCCTACAATGAGCAGTTCTTC. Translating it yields CASRGLAASYNEQFF.

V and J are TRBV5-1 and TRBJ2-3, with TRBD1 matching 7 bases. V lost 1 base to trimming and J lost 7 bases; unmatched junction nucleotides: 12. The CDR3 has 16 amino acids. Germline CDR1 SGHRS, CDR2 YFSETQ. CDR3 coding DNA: TGCGCCAGCAGCTTGTCGGGACAGCCTCCCATTAATACGCAGTATTTT. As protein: CASSLSGQPPINTQYF.

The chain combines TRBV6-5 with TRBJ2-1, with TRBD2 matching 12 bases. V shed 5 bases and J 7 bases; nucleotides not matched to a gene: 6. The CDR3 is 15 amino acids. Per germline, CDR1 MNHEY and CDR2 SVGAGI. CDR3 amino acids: CASSGGLAGGNEQFF. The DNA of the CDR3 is TGTGCCAGCAGTGGGGGGCTAGCGGGGGGGAATGAGCAGTTCTTC.

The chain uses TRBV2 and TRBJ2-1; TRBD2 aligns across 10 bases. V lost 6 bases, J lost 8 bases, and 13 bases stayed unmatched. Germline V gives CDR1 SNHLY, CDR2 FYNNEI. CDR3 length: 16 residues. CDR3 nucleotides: TGTGCCAGCAGCGGGGGTACTAGCGGGGTCGGGGATGAGCAGTTCTTC. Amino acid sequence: CASSGGTSGVGDEQFF. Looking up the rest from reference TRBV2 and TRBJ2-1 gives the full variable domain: EPEVTQTPSHQVTQMGQEVILRCVPISNHLYFYWYRQILGQKVEFLVSFYNNEISEKSEIFDDQFSVERPDGSNFTLKIRSTKLEDSAMYFCASSGGTSGVGDEQFFGPGTRLTVL.

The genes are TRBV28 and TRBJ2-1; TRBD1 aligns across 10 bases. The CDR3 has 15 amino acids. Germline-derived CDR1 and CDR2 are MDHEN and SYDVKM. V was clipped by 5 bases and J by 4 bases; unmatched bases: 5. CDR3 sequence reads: CASSRDRGPYNEQFF. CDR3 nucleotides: TGTGCCAGCAGTCGCGACAGGGGGCCATACAATGAGCAGTTCTTC.

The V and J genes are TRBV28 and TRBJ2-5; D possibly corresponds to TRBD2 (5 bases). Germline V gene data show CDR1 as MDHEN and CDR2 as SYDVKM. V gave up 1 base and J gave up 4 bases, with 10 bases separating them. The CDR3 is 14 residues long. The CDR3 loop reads CASSLFAGRETQYF. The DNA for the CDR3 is TGTGCCAGCAGTTTATTTGCGGGCCGAGAGACCCAGTACTTC.

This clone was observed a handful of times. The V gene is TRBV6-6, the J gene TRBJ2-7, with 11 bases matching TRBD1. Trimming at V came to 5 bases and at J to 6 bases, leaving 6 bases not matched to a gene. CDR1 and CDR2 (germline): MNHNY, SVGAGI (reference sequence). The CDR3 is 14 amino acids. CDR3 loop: CASSPGQGASEQYF. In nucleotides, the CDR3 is TGTGCCAGCAGTCCCGGACAGGGGGCGAGCGAGCAGTACTTC.

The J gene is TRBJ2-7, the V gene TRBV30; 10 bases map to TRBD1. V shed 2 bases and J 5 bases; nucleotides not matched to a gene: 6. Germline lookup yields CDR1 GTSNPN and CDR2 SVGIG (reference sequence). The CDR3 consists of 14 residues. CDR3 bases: TGTGCCTGGAGTCATTTGGGGACAGGGGACGAGCAGTACTTC. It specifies CAWSHLGTGDEQYF.

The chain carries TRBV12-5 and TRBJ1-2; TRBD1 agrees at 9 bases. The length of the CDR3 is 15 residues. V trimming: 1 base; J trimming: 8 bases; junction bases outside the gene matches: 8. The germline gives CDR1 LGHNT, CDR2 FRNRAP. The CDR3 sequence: CASGLEQGAPGGYTF. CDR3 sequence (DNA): TGTGCTAGTGGTTTGGAACAGGGGGCGCCGGGAGGCTACACCTTC.